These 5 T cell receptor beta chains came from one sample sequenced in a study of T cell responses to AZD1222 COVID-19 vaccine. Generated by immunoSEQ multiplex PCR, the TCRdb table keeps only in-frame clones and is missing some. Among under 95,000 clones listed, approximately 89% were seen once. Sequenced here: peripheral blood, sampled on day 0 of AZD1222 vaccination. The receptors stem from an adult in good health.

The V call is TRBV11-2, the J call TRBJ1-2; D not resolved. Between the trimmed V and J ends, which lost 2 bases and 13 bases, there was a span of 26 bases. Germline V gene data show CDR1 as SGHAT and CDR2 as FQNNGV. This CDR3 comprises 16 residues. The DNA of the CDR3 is TGTGCCAGCAGCTTAAGTTCGGGTACGGTTGTGGGGAGCTCCACCTTC. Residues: CASSLSSGTVVGSSTF.

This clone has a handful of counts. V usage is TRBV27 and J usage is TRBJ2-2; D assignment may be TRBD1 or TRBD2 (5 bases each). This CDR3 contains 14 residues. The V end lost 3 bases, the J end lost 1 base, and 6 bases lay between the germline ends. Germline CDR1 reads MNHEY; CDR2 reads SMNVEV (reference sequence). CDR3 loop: CASSLRGNTGELFF. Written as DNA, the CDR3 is TGTGCCAGCAGTTTGAGGGGGAACACCGGGGAGCTGTTTTTT.

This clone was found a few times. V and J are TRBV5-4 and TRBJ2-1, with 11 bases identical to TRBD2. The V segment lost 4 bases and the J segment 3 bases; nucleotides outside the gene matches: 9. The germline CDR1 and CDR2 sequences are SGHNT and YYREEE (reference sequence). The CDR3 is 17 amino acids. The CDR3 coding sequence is TGTGCCAGCAGCAGGACTAAGACTAGCGGGGTCTACAATGAGCAGTTCTTC. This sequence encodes CASSRTKTSGVYNEQFF.

The CDR3 DNA is TGTGCCAGCAGTTCAGCAGGGGCGAAAGGAAACACCATATATTTT. Translation: CASSSAGAKGNTIYF. The chain combines TRBV6-2 or TRBV6-3 with TRBJ1-3; D is possibly TRBD1 (6 bases). V lost 4 bases, J lost 4 bases, and 14 bases lay in between. In germline, CDR1 is MNHEY, CDR2 SVGEGT. The CDR3 extends over 15 amino acids.

This chain's CDR3 is CASSSTYDEQFF. The CDR3 DNA follows: TGCGCCAGCAGCTCAACTTACGATGAGCAGTTCTTC. This sequence joins TRBV5-1 and TRBJ2-1, with D unresolved. Germline CDR1 is SGHRS and CDR2 is YFSETQ. The CDR3 sequence is 12 residues long. The ends were cut back, 3 bases at V and 8 bases at J, with 9 bases in the middle.